This TCR beta chain was obtained from a study of vaccination effects on CD4 cells after COVID-19. Study-level information: Two recovered convalescent patients were sampled 16 days and one week pre-vaccination.

In regard to this clone: Antigen: not known.

Generated by immunoSEQ multiplex PCR, the TCRdb table keeps only in-frame clones and is missing some. The data contain about 33,000 clones, about three quarters of them seen just once; the ten biggest clones take up over 15%. Under the ViraFEST assay, PBMC were stimulated with viral peptide pools so that antigen-specific CD4+ T cells expanded. Sequencing was performed afterwards. The culture ran for under eleven days, and then CD4+ T cells were isolated. Confirmation by PCR established that the person had SARS-CoV-2 infection between March and December 2020. Half-medium exchanges with IL-2 medium took place on days 3 and 7. General observations from the study: The study dataset contains few convalescent patients and includes no early post-infection timepoints. Vaccine-induced new clones formed most post-vaccine spike-reactive clones in convalescents.

The sequence was obtained from a human donor who had a prior SARS-CoV-2 infection. The material was CD4+ T cells from PBMCs cultured with HCoV-NL63 spike peptides, obtained before COVID-19 vaccination.

Written as DNA, the CDR3 is TGTGCCAGCAGCTTACAGGGGACTAGCGGAACCCCCTACGAGCAGTACTTC. This sequence encodes CASSLQGTSGTPYEQYF. The V call is TRBV7-2, the J call TRBJ2-7; TRBD2 agrees at 11 bases. Trimming cost V 2 bases and J 2 bases; bases outside gene matches: 8. Germline-derived CDR1 and CDR2 are SGHTA and FQGNSA. The CDR3 loop spans 17 amino acids.